A selection of T cell receptor beta chains follows, all from one sample in a study of T cell clusters in autoimmune cytopenias. Following a re-call of the multiplex PCR reads, TCRdb has one entry per CDR3 protein and lacks DNA. Its table lists around 8,000 distinct CDR3 sequences. The same data also went into a second study, on T cell repertoires in aging, cancer and after chemotherapy.

The sample consisted of peripheral blood. These receptors all stem from a human donor with an autoimmune cytopenia or autoimmune hepatitis (not recorded which). CDR3s include the opening cysteine and the closing phenylalanine or tryptophan. Some rows have no size entry. The others give once, few or many, or a class for an expanded clone.

TRBJ2-2,.,TRBV10-3,CAISDRGTVRTGELFF
TRBJ1-4,.,TRBV18,CASSPAANEKLFF
TRBJ2-3,.,TRBV27,CASGTGQVRTDTQYF
TRBJ2-1,.,TRBV9,CASSVDRAGYNEQFF
TRBJ1-6,.,TRBV30,CAWSVPSGRNSPLHF
TRBJ1-1,.,TRBV19,CASSMIWGSTEAFF
TRBJ1-4,.,TRBV20-1,CSAINSDFNEKLFF
TRBJ2-7,medium-sized,TRBV30,CAWNRDRGRYEQYF
TRBJ1-5,medium-sized,TRBV19,CASSLNSNQPQHF
TRBJ1-5,.,TRBV6-1,CASRGGGGQQQPQHF
TRBJ1-2,medium-sized,TRBV30,CAWSNTYGYTF
TRBJ1-4,medium-sized,TRBV11-2,CASSLNGRRLFF
TRBJ2-7,.,TRBV27,CASSSIRDKGSYEQYF
TRBJ1-5,.,TRBV18,CASSPRGNGNQPQHF
TRBJ2-3,.,TRBV6-5,CASSYAPGQGAAQYF
TRBJ2-7,medium-sized,TRBV6-2/TRBV6-3,CASRDRGTEQYF
TRBJ2-3,.,TRBV11-2,CASSSGLAGGLADTQYF
TRBJ2-7,medium-sized,TRBV20-1,CSARPGTSQGEQYF
TRBJ2-3,.,TRBV20-1,CSARDTGTDTQYF
TRBJ1-3,.,TRBV12-3/TRBV12-4,CASTGRSGNTIYF
TRBJ1-2,.,TRBV4-2,CASSQTTGNYGYTF
TRBJ1-4,.,TRBV6-1,CASSENGQIKLFF
TRBJ1-1,.,TRBV10-2,CASSEQYGTGAEAFF
TRBJ1-2,medium-sized,TRBV30,CAWAPTGPRYGYTF
TRBJ1-6,medium-sized,TRBV27,CASSRGYNSPLHF
TRBJ2-7,.,TRBV12-3/TRBV12-4,CASSLSRRYQYEQYF
TRBJ1-5,.,TRBV20-1,CSARDIRPGGERNQPQHF
TRBJ2-7,.,TRBV20-1,CSASATGQSSYEQYF
TRBJ2-3,.,TRBV10-3,CAITAGLDTDTQYF
TRBJ2-1,.,TRBV4-1,CASSQGQGSYNEQFF
TRBJ2-2,.,TRBV19,CASSIAPNTGELFF
TRBJ1-6,medium-sized,TRBV27,CASSPRTGSPLHF
TRBJ1-1,.,TRBV18,CASSPVQGAGTEAFF
TRBJ2-3,.,TRBV4-2,CASRRTSGITDTQYF
TRBJ2-2,.,TRBV27,CASSQGQTNTGELFF
TRBJ1-2,.,TRBV20-1,CSALAYGEGDYGYTF
TRBJ2-7,.,TRBV18,CASSPKLLGQRDEQYF
TRBJ1-1,.,TRBV20-1,CSAPNSPNTEAFF
TRBJ1-1,.,TRBV7-9,CASSLGGGNTEAFF
TRBJ2-7,.,TRBV5-4,CASSLAGTYEQYF
TRBJ1-2,medium-sized,TRBV10-3,CAISPDRGNGYTF
TRBJ2-1,.,TRBV5-1,CASSKNTGTGVWNEQFF
TRBJ2-7,medium-sized,TRBV6-5,CASKRDSNSYEQYF
TRBJ2-7,.,TRBV20-1,CSARDFASGAYEQYF
TRBJ2-2,.,TRBV7-3,CASSPIVGTGELFF
TRBJ2-5,.,TRBV12-3/TRBV12-4,CASSPGLAGDLQETQYF
TRBJ1-5,.,TRBV18,CASSGTGGTGNQPQHF
TRBJ1-6,medium-sized,TRBV6-5,CASSRTGEGLSPLHF
TRBJ2-3,.,TRBV18,CASSPMRISDTQYF
TRBJ2-1,.,TRBV27,CASSKYSLGLAGVNGNEQFF
TRBJ1-1,.,TRBV11-2,CASSGTDRGADTEAFF
TRBJ2-5,.,TRBV18,CASSSTVQETQYF
TRBJ2-5,medium-sized,TRBV7-2,CASSLEGGTETQYF
TRBJ2-3,.,TRBV7-6,CASSPGPTTSTDTQYF
TRBJ2-1,medium-sized,TRBV7-6,CASSLRGEYNEQFF
TRBJ2-7,.,TRBV20-1,CSARPKTSTSPSRYSYEQYF
TRBJ2-1,medium-sized,TRBV7-9,CASSPSPLADLNEQFF
TRBJ2-1,.,TRBV27,CASSSQGYGNEQFF